Each of the 18 T cell receptor beta chains below was sequenced from the same sample in a study of metastatic and nonmetastatic thyroid tumors. TCRdb reanalyzed the PCR reads with MiXCR. The sample consists of about 43,000 clones, less than 3.5% of them appearing once. Until they underwent thyroid surgery, no patient had received any treatment. The specimen sequenced was blood. The source is a female donor with papillary thyroid cancer or a benign thyroid nodule (not recorded which). Some clones in this sample may be carry-over from other donors' samples.

This clone turned up a few times. V and J are TRBV12-3 or TRBV12-4 and TRBJ1-1, with D possibly TRBD1 on 5 matching bases. This CDR3 is built from 14 residues. V gave up 6 bases and J gave up 9 bases, with 20 bases separating them. The chain's CDR3 is CASSRNGDSMKAFF. The CDR3, as DNA: TGTGCCAGCAGCCGGAATGGGGACTCCATGAAAGCTTTCTTT.

In this sample, this clone turned up many times. The rearrangement links TRBV20-1 to TRBJ1-1, with no clear D. V gave up 2 bases and J gave up 2 bases, with 9 bases separating them. Germline assignment: CDR1 DFQATT and CDR2 SNEGSKA (reference sequence). The CDR3 extends over 13 amino acids. The CDR3 coding sequence is TGCAGTGCTAGATATCTTACTAACACTGAAGCTTTCTTT. Protein product: CSARYLTNTEAFF.

The rearrangement links TRBV28 to TRBJ2-5, with 10 bases aligning to TRBD2. The CDR3 has 19 residues. V trimming: 3 bases; J trimming: 7 bases; junction bases outside the gene matches: 20. Germline V CDR1 and CDR2: MDHEN, SYDVKM. The CDR3 DNA reads TGTGCCAGCAGTTTTCTTGGTAGGGCGTCTAGCGGGAGCTCGGGGACCCAGTACTTC. Its protein is CASSFLGRASSGSSGTQYF.

This clone has ten or more counts. The V call is TRBV6-1, the J call TRBJ1-3; D may be TRBD1 (5 bases). This CDR3 has 16 amino acids. Between the trimmed V and J ends, which lost 6 bases and 6 bases, there was a span of 21 bases. Germline CDR1 MNHNS, CDR2 SASEGT. The CDR3 DNA is TGTGCCAGCAGCAGATCCGCCACGGGACGCAAAAACACCATATATTTT. Translated: CASSRSATGRKNTIYF.

This chain joins TRBV6-1 and TRBJ1-5; TRBD1 matches at 9 bases. The germline CDR1 and CDR2 sequences are MNHNS and SASEGT. CDR3 length: 15 residues. V shed 3 bases and J 2 bases; nucleotides not matched to a gene: 2. CDR3 in amino acids: CASSDWTGGNQPQHF. CDR3 nucleotides: TGTGCCAGCAGTGATTGGACAGGGGGCAATCAGCCCCAGCATTTT.

This clone occurred a few times. Compared with germline, one end of the junction differs, possibly owing to a read error. This sequence joins TRBV6-2 or TRBV6-3 and TRBJ1-5, with D tentatively TRBD2 (7 bases). The J call is uncertain, as TRBJ2-3 better fits the DNA end. CDR1 and CDR2 from the germline V gene are MNHEY and SVGEGT. This CDR3 spans 16 amino acids. The CDR3 loop reads CASGVRGGAGNQPQYF. In DNA form, the CDR3 reads TGCGCCTCGGGGGTAAGGGGGGGCGCAGGCAATCAGCCCCAGTATTTT.

This clone was recorded a few times. This rearrangement joins TRBV12-3 or TRBV12-4 to TRBJ2-7, with D possibly TRBD2 on 5 matching bases. The V end was cut by 5 bases, the J end by 1 base, with 15 bases between. CDR3 length: 15 amino acids. The CDR3 spells CASSPPAGLSYEQYF. CDR3 DNA sequence: TGTGCCAGCAGTCCCCCGGCGGGTCTTTCCTACGAGCAGTACTTC.

The V call is TRBV14, the J call TRBJ1-1; no clear D. The CDR3 is made up of 13 amino acids. From germline, CDR1 is SGHDN and CDR2 FVKESK. The V gene lost 1 base and the J gene lost 5 bases, with 8 bases spanning the gap. As DNA, the CDR3 is TGTGCCAGCAGCCAAGGGTGGGCTACTGAAGCTTTCTTT. Protein sequence: CASSQGWATEAFF. Based on the CDR3 plus reference TRBV14 and TRBJ1-1, the full variable domain is EAGVTQFPSHSVIEKGQTVTLRCDPISGHDNLYWYRRVMGKEIKFLLHFVKESKQDESGMPNNRFLAERTGGTYSTLKVQPAELEDSGVYFCASSQGWATEAFFGQGTRLTVV.

As regards this clone: It may be a read error: a sequence one base away is much more abundant. V usage is TRBV11-2 and J usage is TRBJ1-3; the D is unclear. The CDR3 runs to 14 residues. The V gene lost 5 bases and the J gene lost 4 bases, with 12 bases spanning the gap. Looked up from germline, CDR1 is SGHAT and CDR2 is FQNNGV. The CDR3, as DNA: TGTGCCAGCAGCACCCCTCTAGGAGGAAACACCATATATTTT. It translates to CASSTPLGGNTIYF.

The chain combines TRBV7-3 with TRBJ2-2; D may be TRBD2 (5 bases). Per the germline V gene, CDR1 is SGHTA and CDR2 is FQGTGA. V lost 6 bases and J 6 bases, leaving 11 bases between the germline ends. The CDR3 covers 13 residues. CDR3 bases: TGTGCCAGCAGTTCCACTAGACCCGGGGAGCTGTTTTTT. Protein sequence: CASSSTRPGELFF. Variable domain in full (rest from reference TRBV7-3 and TRBJ2-2): GAGVSQTPSNKVTEKGKYVELRCDPISGHTALYWYRQSLGQGPEFLIYFQGTGAADDSGLPNDRFFAVRPEGSVSTLKIQRTERGDSAVYLCASSSTRPGELFFGEGSRLTVL.

This clone has at least ten counts. V and J are TRBV28 and TRBJ2-1; TRBD2 is a possible D gene (5 bases). Germline V gene lookup returns CDR1 MDHEN and CDR2 SYDVKM. The CDR3 contains 12 residues. V lost 4 bases, J lost 13 bases, and 14 bases lay in between. In DNA, the CDR3 is TGTGCCAGCAGTTGGGGAAGGACTTCTCAGTTCTTC. Translation gives CASSWGRTSQFF.

This clone was observed at least ten times. The chain's CDR3 is CASSGRDRGSPLHF. The CDR3 DNA reads TGTGCCAGCAGCGGACGGGACAGGGGTTCACCCCTCCACTTT. The V and J genes are TRBV7-9 and TRBJ1-6; 10 bases fit TRBD1. CDR1 is SEHNR and CDR2 is FQNEAQ in the germline V gene (reference sequence). J lost 9 bases, V lost 5 bases, and 4 bases had no gene match. The CDR3 totals 14 residues.

This clone was counted many times. The J gene is TRBJ1-5, the V gene TRBV30, with D perhaps TRBD1 (5 bases). The CDR3 sequence is 13 residues long. Germline V gene lookup returns CDR1 GTSNPN and CDR2 SVGIG (reference sequence). Trimming pared 2 bases from V and 7 bases from J, leaving 12 bases between. CDR3 in amino acids: CAWSTGDEQPQHF. In DNA, the CDR3 is TGTGCCTGGAGTACGGGGGACGAACAGCCCCAGCATTTT.

This clone occurred a few times. This chain joins TRBV2 and TRBJ1-2, with D unclear. V dropped 6 bases and J dropped 2 bases, with 10 bases sitting between them. This CDR3 is built from 13 residues. Germline CDR1 is SNHLY and CDR2 is FYNNEI. For the CDR3, the DNA is TGTGCCAGCAGCCTACAAGGGAACTATGGCTACACCTTC. This encodes CASSLQGNYGYTF.

This clone was seen a handful of times. The chain uses TRBV12-5 and TRBJ2-1, with 9 positions matching TRBD1. The CDR3 covers 15 residues. J gave up 6 bases and V 2 bases, and 5 bases lay outside the gene matches. The germline CDR1 and CDR2 sequences are LGHNT and FRNRAP. In DNA, the CDR3 is TGTGCTAGTGGTTTGCCCAAGACAGGGGGCAATGAGCAGTTCTTC. Amino acid sequence: CASGLPKTGGNEQFF.

This clone was picked up many times. This rearrangement joins TRBV7-9 to TRBJ1-2; 8 nucleotides agree with TRBD1. Trimming took 0 bases from V and 3 from J; bases not matched to a gene: 9. This CDR3 is 17 amino acids long. Germline CDR1 is SEHNR and CDR2 is FQNEAQ (reference sequence). CDR3 amino acids: CASSLARIKDRDYGYTF. The CDR3 nucleotides are TGTGCCAGCAGCTTAGCCCGGATCAAGGACAGGGACTATGGCTACACCTTC.

At least ten counts were recorded for this clone. The chain joins TRBV4-2 to TRBJ1-3; 7 nucleotides agree with TRBD1. Trimming at V came to 0 bases and at J to 8 bases, leaving 10 bases not matched to a gene. Germline V gives CDR1 LGHNA, CDR2 YNFKEQ. This CDR3 has 16 residues. CDR3 residues: CASSQDVRQGVYTIYF. Written as DNA, the CDR3 is TGTGCCAGCAGCCAAGATGTTAGACAGGGCGTATACACCATATATTTT.

This clone was found a few times. V usage is TRBV27 and J usage is TRBJ2-3, with TRBD2 matching over 13 bases. V was pared by 5 bases and J by 8 bases, with 4 bases of the junction left unmatched. The CDR3 totals 14 residues. The germline V gene encodes CDR1 MNHEY and CDR2 SMNVEV (reference sequence). The CDR3 nucleotides read TGTGCCAGCAGTACTAGCGGGAGGGCCCCTACGCAGTATTTT. Amino acids: CASSTSGRAPTQYF.